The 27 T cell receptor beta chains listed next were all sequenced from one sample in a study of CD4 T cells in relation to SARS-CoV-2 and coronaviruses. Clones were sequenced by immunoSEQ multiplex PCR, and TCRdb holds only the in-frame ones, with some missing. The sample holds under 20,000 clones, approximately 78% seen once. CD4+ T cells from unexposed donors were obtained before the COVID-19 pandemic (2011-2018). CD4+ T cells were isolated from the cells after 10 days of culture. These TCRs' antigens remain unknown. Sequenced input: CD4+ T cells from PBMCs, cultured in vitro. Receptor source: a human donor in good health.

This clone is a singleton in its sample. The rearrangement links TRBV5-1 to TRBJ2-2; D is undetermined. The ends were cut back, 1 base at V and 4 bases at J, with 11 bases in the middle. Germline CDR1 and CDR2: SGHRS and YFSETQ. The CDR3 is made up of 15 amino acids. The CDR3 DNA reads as TGCGCCAGCAGCTTGAGTGGGGATACCACCGGGGAGCTGTTTTTT. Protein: CASSLSGDTTGELFF.

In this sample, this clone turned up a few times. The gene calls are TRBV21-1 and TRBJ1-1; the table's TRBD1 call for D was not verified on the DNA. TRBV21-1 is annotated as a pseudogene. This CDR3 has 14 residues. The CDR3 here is CASSKCRGLPEAFF. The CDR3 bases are TGTGCCAGCAGCAAATGCAGGGGGCTTCCTGAAGCTTTCTTT.

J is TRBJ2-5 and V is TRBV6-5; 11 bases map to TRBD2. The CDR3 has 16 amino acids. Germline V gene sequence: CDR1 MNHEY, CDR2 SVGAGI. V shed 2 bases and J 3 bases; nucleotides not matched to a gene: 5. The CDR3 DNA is TGTGCCAGCAGTTACGGGCCTAGCGGGAGGAAAGAGACCCAGTACTTC. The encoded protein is CASSYGPSGRKETQYF.

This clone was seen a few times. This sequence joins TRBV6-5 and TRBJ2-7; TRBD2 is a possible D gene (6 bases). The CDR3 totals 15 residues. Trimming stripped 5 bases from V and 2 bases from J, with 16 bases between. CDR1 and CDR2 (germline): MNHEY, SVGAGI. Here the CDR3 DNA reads TGTGCCAGCAGTAACAGCGGGTCGGGCCCCTACGAGCAGTACTTC. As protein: CASSNSGSGPYEQYF.

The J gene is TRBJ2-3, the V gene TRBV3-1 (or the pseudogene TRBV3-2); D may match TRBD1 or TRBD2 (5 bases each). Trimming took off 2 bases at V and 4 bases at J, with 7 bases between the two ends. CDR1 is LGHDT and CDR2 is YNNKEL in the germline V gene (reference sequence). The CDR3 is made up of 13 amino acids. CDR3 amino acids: CASSQMGPDTQYF. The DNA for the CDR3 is TGTGCCAGCAGCCAAATGGGACCAGATACGCAGTATTTT.

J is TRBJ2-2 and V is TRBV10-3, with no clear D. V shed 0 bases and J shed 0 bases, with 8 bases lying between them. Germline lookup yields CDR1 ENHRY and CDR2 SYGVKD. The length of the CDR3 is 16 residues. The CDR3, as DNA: TGTGCCATCAGTGAGTCCGACACCTCGAACACCGGGGAGCTGTTTTTT. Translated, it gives CAISESDTSNTGELFF.

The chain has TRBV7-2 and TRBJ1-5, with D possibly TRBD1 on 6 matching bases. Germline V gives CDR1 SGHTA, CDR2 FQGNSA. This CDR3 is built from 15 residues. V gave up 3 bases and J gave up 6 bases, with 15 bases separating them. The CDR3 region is CASSFKPGEGQPQHF. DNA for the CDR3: TGTGCCAGCAGCTTCAAACCAGGGGAAGGTCAGCCCCAGCATTTT.

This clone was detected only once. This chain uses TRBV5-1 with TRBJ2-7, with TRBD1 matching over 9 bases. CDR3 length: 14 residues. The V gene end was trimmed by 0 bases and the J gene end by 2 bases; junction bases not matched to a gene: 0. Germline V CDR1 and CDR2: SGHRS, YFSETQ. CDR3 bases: TGCGCCAGCAGCTTGGGGGACAGGGCCTACGAGCAGTACTTC. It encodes CASSLGDRAYEQYF.

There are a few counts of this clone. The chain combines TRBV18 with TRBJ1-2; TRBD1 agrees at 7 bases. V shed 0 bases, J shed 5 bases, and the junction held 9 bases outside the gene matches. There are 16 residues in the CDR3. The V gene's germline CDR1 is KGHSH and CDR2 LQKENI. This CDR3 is CASSPPGEGARYGYTF. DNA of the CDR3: TGTGCCAGCTCACCACCAGGGGAGGGGGCGCGGTATGGCTACACCTTC.

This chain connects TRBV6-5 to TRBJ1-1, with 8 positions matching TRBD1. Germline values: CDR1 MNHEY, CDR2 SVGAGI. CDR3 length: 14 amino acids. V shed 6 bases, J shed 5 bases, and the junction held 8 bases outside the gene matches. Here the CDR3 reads CASSPGQGGTEAFF. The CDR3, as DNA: TGTGCCAGCAGCCCAGGACAGGGTGGAACTGAAGCTTTCTTT.

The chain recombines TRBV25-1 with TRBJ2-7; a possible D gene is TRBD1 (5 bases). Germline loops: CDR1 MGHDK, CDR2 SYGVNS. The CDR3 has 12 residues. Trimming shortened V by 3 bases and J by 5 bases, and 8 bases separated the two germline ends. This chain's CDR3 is CASSDRVNEQYF. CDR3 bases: TGTGCCAGCAGTGACAGGGTTAACGAGCAGTACTTC.

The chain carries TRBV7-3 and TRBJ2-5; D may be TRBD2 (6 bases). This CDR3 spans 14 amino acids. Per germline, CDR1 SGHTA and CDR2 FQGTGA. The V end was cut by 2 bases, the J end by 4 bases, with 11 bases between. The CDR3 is CASSLVPGAETQYF. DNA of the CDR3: TGTGCCAGCAGCTTAGTCCCGGGAGCAGAGACCCAGTACTTC.

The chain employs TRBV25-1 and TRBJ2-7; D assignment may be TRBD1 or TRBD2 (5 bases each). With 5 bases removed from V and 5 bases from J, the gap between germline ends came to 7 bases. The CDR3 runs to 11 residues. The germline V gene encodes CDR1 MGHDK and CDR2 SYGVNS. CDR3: CASSLGDEQYF. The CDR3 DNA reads TGTGCCAGCAGTCTGGGGGACGAGCAGTACTTC.

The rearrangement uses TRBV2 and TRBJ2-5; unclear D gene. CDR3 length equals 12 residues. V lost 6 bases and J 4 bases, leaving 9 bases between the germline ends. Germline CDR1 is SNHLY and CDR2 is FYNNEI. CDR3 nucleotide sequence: TGTGCCAGCAGACTCTTTCGAGAGACCCAGTACTTC. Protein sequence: CASRLFRETQYF.

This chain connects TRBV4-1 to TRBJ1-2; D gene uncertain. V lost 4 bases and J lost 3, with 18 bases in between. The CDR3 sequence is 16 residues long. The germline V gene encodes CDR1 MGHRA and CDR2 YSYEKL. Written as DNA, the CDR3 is TGCGCCAGCAGCCGGCCGGCCAATCTCGGGGACTATGGCTACACCTTC. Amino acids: CASSRPANLGDYGYTF.

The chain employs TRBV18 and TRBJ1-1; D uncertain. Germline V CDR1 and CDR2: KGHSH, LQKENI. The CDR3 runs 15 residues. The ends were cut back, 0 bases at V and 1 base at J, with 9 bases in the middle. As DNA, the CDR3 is TGTGCCAGCTCACCACCAGGGTATGCGAACACTGAAGCTTTCTTT. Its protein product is CASSPPGYANTEAFF.

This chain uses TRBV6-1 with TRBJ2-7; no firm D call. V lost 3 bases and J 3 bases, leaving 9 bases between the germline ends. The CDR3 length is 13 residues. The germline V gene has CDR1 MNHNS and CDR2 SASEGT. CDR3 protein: CASSEGADYEQYF. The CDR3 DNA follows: TGTGCCAGCAGTGAGGGCGCGGACTACGAGCAGTACTTC.

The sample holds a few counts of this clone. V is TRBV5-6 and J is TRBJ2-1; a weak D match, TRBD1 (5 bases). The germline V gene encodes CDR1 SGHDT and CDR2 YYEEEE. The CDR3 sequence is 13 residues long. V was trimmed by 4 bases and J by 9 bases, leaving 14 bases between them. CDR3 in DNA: TGTGCCAGCAGCCTAGACAGTTGGCGTGAGCAGTTCTTC. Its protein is CASSLDSWREQFF. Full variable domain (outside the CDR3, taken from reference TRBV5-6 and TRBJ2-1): DAGVTQSPTHLIKTRGQQVTLRCSPKSGHDTVSWYQQALGQGPQFIFQYYEEEERQRGNFPDRFSGHQFPNYSSELNVNALLLGDSALYLCASSLDSWREQFFGPGTRLTVL.

The CDR3 region is CASSSRRPGGNTEAFF. The CDR3 nucleotides are TGTGCCAGCAGCTCCCGCCGCCCCGGCGGGAACACTGAAGCTTTCTTT. The chain employs TRBV7-8 and TRBJ1-1; D is unclear. The germline V and J ends were trimmed by 4 bases and 1 base, with 16 bases remaining between them. The CDR3 runs to 16 residues. Germline V gene lookup returns CDR1 SGHVS and CDR2 FQNEAQ. Full variable domain (outside the CDR3, taken from reference TRBV7-8 and TRBJ1-1): GAGVSQSPRYKVAKRGQDVALRCDPISGHVSLFWYQQALGQGPEFLTYFQNEAQLDKSGLPSDRFFAERPEGSVSTLKIQRTQQEDSAVYLCASSSRRPGGNTEAFFGQGTRLTVV.

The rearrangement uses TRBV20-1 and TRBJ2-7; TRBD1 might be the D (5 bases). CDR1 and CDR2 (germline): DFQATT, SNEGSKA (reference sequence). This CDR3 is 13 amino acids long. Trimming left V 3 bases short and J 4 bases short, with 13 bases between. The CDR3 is CSASGSKGYEQYF. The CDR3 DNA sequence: TGCAGTGCTAGTGGTTCCAAGGGGTACGAGCAGTACTTC.

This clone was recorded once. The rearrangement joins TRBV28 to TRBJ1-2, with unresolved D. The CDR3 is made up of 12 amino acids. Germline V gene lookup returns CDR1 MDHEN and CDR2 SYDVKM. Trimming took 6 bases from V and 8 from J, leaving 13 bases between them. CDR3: CASRQPMAGYTF. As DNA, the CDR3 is TGTGCCAGCAGACAACCTATGGCCGGCTACACCTTC.

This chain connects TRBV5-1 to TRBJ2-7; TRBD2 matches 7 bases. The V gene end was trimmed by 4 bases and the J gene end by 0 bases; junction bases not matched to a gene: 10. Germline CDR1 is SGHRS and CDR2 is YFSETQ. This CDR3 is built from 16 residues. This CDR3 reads CASSLNWGGSSYEQYF. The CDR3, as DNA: TGCGCCAGCAGCCTCAATTGGGGAGGGAGCTCCTACGAGCAGTACTTC.

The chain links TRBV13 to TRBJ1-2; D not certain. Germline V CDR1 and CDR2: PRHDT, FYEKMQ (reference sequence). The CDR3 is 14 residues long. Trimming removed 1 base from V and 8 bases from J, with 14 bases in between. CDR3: CASSLDRFRGGYTF. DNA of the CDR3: TGTGCCAGCAGCTTAGATAGATTTAGAGGCGGCTACACCTTC.

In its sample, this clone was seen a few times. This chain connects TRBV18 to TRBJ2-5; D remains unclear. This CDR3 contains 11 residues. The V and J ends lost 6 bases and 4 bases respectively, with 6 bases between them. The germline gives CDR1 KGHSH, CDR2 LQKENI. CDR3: CASSDRETQYF. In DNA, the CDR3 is TGTGCCAGCTCCGACCGAGAGACCCAGTACTTC. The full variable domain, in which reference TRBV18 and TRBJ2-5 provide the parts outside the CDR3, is NAGVMQNPRHLVRRRGQEARLRCSPMKGHSHVYWYRQLPEEGLKFMVYLQKENIIDESGMPKERFSAEFPKEGPSILRIQQVVRGDSAAYFCASSDRETQYFGPGTRLLVL.

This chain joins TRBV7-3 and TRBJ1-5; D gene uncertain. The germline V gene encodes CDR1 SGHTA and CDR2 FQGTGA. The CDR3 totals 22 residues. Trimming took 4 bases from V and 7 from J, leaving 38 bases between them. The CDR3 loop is CASSSFFGLSAPSGRVKQPQHF. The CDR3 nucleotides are TGTGCCAGCAGCTCCTTCTTTGGACTTTCGGCGCCCTCGGGCAGAGTAAAACAGCCCCAGCATTTT.

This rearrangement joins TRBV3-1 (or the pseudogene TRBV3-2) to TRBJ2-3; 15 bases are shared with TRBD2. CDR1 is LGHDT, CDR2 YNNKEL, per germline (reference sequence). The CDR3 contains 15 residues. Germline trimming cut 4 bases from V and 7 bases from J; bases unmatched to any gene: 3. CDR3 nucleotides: TGTGCCAGCAGCCGCGGGACTAGCGGGAGGTATACGCAGTATTTT. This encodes CASSRGTSGRYTQYF.

The CDR3 spells CASSPRDLSYNEQFF. In nucleotides, the CDR3 is TGTGCCAGTAGTCCCAGGGACTTATCCTACAATGAGCAGTTCTTC. This chain links TRBV19 with TRBJ2-1; a possible D gene is TRBD2 (6 bases). With 5 bases removed from V and 1 base from J, the gap between germline ends came to 12 bases. The CDR3 totals 15 residues. In germline, CDR1 is LNHDA, CDR2 SQIVND (reference sequence).